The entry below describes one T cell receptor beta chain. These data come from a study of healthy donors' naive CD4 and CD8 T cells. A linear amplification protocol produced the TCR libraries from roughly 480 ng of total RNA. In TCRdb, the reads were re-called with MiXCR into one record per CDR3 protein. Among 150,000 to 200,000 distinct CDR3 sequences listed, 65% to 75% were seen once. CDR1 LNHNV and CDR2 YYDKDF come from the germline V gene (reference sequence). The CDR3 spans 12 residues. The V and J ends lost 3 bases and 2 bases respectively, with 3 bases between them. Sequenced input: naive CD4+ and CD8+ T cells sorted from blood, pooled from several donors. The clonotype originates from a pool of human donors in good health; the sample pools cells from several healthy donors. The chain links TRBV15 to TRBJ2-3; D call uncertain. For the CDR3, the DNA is TGTGCCACCAGCAGTTTCACAGATACGCAGTATTTT. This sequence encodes CATSSFTDTQYF.